This T cell receptor (beta chain) appears in the sequencing data of a study of T-cell reconstitution after alpha-beta-depleted transplantation in children. This clonotype was seen at least ten times. Its antigen is not known. General study points: Some patients owed their high day-60 TCRbeta diversity to surviving recipient T cells and thymic progenitors. About two months after transplant, alpha-beta T cells reportedly came from several hundred expanded graft clones. A year had passed since transplant, and T-cell counts and diversity by then came mostly from newly produced T cells.

Trimming at V came to 4 bases and at J to 6 bases, leaving 8 bases not matched to a gene. Germline V lookup: CDR1 KGHDR, CDR2 SFDVKD. The CDR3 consists of 16 residues. Unique molecular identifiers were incorporated during preparation of the TCRbeta library. From the PCR reads, TCRdb called clonotypes with MiXCR, one entry per CDR3 protein. The table lists hundreds of thousands of distinct CDR3 sequences, approximately 11% of them singletons. The chain carries TRBV24-1 and TRBJ2-1; TRBD1 matches at 10 bases. This material consisted of PBMCs, taken before TCRalphabeta/CD19-depleted stem cell transplant. This clonotype was obtained from a child less than two years old with acute myeloid leukemia, due to receive a stem cell transplant. This CDR3 reads CATSEFGRTGGNEQFF. The CDR3 coding sequence is TGTGCCACCAGTGAATTTGGAAGGACAGGGGGCAATGAGCAGTTCTTC.